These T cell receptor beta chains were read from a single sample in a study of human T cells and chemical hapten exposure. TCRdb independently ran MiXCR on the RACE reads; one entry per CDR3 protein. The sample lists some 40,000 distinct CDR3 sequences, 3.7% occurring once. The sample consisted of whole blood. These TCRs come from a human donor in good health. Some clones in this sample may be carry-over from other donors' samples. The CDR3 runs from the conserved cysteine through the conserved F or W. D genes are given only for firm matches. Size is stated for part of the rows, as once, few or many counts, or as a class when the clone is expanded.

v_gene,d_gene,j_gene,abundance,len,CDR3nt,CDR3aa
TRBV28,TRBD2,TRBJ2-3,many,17,TGTGCCAGCCGAAGGCGGCTAGCGGGAGGAAACGCCGATACGCAGTATTTT,CASRRRLAGGNADTQYF
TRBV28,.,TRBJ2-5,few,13,TGTGCCAGCAGTTTCGTCCCCGTCGGGACCCAGTACTTC,CASSFVPVGTQYF
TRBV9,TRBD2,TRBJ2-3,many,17,TGTGCCAGCAGCTATACGTCCGGGACTAGCGGGAGAGATACGCAGTATTTT,CASSYTSGTSGRDTQYF
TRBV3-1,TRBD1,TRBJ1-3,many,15,TGTGCCAGCAGCCCACAGGGGTTAGCTGGAAACACCATATATTTT,CASSPQGLAGNTIYF
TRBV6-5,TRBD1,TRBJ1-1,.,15,TGTGCCAGCAGTTCCACCGGGACAGTGAACACTGAAGCTTTCTTT,CASSSTGTVNTEAFF
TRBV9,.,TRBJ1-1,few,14,TGTGCCAGCAGCTTCGGACATATGAACACTGAAGCTTTCTTT,CASSFGHMNTEAFF
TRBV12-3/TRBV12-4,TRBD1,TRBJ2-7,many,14,TGTGCCAGCAGCGAAGACAGGGGCTCCTACGAGCAGTACTTC,CASSEDRGSYEQYF
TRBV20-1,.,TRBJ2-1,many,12,TGCAGTGCTAGCGTGACTAGTAATGAGCAGTTCTTC,CSASVTSNEQFF
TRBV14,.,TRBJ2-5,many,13,TGTGCCAGCAGTCAAGAAGAGCAAGAGACCCAGTACTTC,CASSQEEQETQYF
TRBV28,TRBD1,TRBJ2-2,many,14,TGTGCCAGCATCCGGGACAGGGTTTCCGGGGAGCTGTTTTTT,CASIRDRVSGELFF
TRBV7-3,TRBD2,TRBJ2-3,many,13,TGTGCCAGCAGCTTGGGACTAGCGGGAGTGTGGTATTTT,CASSLGLAGVWYF
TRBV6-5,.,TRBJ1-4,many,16,TGTGCCAGCAGTTACTCTAGGTTGGCAGCTAATGAAAAACTGTTTTTT,CASSYSRLAANEKLFF
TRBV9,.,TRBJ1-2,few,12,TGTGCCAGCAGCGGACAGATCTATGGCTACACCTTC,CASSGQIYGYTF
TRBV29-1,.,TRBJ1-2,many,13,TGCAGCGTTGCGGGGGGGGCCGGCTATGGCTACACCTTC,CSVAGGAGYGYTF
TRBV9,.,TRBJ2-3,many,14,TGTGCCAGCAGCGTAGCTGACGGGACAGATACGCAGTATTTT,CASSVADGTDTQYF
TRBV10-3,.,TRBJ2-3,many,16,TGTGCCATCAGTGAGGGGACTTTCATGGGCACAGATACGCAGTATTTT,CAISEGTFMGTDTQYF
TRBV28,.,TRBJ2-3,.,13,TGTGCCAGCAGTCCCCGCGGGGCAGATACGCAGTATTTT,CASSPRGADTQYF
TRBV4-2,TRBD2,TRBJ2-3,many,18,TGTGCCAGCAGCCAAGAAATCCGGAGAGCGGGGCACACAGATACGCAGTATTTT,CASSQEIRRAGHTDTQYF
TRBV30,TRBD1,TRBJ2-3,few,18,TGTGCCTCTCCCCCGGGACAGGGACGACCCGCCTACGGGGATACGCAGTATTTT,CASPPGQGRPAYGDTQYF
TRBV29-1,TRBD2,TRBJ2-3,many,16,TGCAGCGTTGAGGGAGGGATGGGGGAGTTAACAGATACGCAGTATTTT,CSVEGGMGELTDTQYF
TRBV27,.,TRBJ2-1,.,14,TGTGCCAGCAGTTATCAGGCGTCCTACAATGAGCAGTTCTTC,CASSYQASYNEQFF
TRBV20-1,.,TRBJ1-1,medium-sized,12,TGCAGTGCTAGCCCCAGGAACACTGAAGCTTTCTTT,CSASPRNTEAFF
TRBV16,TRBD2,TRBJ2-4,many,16,TGTGCCAGCAGCCAATACTCAGCGGGAGTCAAAAACATTCAGTACTTC,CASSQYSAGVKNIQYF
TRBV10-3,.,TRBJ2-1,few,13,TGTGCCATCAGTGAGCTCGATTCGGGTGAGCAGTTCTTC,CAISELDSGEQFF
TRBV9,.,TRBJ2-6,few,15,TGTGCCAGCACTCTTCCGGGGTCTGGGGCCAACGTCCTGACTTTC,CASTLPGSGANVLTF
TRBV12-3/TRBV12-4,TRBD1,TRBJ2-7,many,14,TGTGCCAGTCGGGGGACAGGGGTCGGTCACGAGCAGTACTTC,CASRGTGVGHEQYF
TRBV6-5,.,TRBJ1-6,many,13,TGTGCCAGCAGTCAACCACAGGGCCAACCCCTCCACTTT,CASSQPQGQPLHF
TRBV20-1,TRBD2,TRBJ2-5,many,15,TGCAGTGCTACAGACGTCGGGACTAGCCCAGAGACCCAGTACTTC,CSATDVGTSPETQYF
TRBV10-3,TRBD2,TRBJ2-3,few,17,TGTGCCATCAGGGGGGCTAGCGGGACGGAGGGCACAGATACGCAGTATTTT,CAIRGASGTEGTDTQYF
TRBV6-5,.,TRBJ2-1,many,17,TGTGCCAGCAGTTACTCGGCTAGCCCCAGCTCCTACAATGAGCAGTTCTTC,CASSYSASPSSYNEQFF
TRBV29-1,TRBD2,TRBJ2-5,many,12,TGCAGCGCTGGGGGAGGGACGGGGACCCAGTACTTC,CSAGGGTGTQYF